These 9 T cell receptor beta chains came from one sample sequenced in a study of shared T cell receptors in the human thymus (dated by TCRdb to the early 2020s). The protocol used for the library was the immunoSEQ multiplex PCR assay. The clones in this table, taken by TCRdb from immuneACCESS, are in-frame only. Not every clone is retained; where verified, under half of the shortfall comes from an unresolved V gene, and the cause of the rest is unknown. Recorded for this sample are 640,000 or so clones; roughly 86% of them occurred a single time. Jointly, the top ten make up 0.0094% of the sample. These sequences were also reported in another study, on human thymus T cells.

Sequencing was performed on thymocytes. The receptor source for this set is a boy under two years old with a congenital heart defect. Donor details come from another sample of the same person, matched by shared clones.

This clone was counted a few times. The chain couples TRBV4-1 to TRBJ1-6; unclear D gene. Trimming stripped 0 bases from V and 9 bases from J, with 12 bases between. The CDR3 length is 15 residues. Germline V gene sequence: CDR1 MGHRA, CDR2 YSYEKL. The DNA of the CDR3 is TGCGCCAGCAGCCAAGATAAGACTTGGAGTTCACCCCTCCACTTT. Its translation: CASSQDKTWSSPLHF.

The chain combines TRBV29-1 with TRBJ2-7; 7 bases align to TRBD2. The CDR3 is made up of 13 amino acids. V gave up 7 bases and J gave up 1 base; unmatched junction bases: 7. Germline V lookup: CDR1 SQVTM, CDR2 ANQGSEA. In DNA form, the CDR3 reads TGCAGCGCCAAACTAGCGACATCCTACGAGCAGTACTTC. This gives the protein CSAKLATSYEQYF.

The chain couples TRBV4-1 to TRBJ1-1, with D possibly TRBD1 on 6 matching bases. Germline lookup yields CDR1 MGHRA and CDR2 YSYEKL. The CDR3 totals 17 residues. The ends were cut back, 4 bases at V and 1 base at J, with 19 bases in the middle. The CDR3 DNA reads as TGCGCCAGCAGCCCATACGGAAGACAGGCGGGGAACACTGAAGCTTTCTTT. Protein product: CASSPYGRQAGNTEAFF.

The V and J genes are TRBV27 and TRBJ1-2; no firm D call. The CDR3 has 16 amino acids. CDR1 and CDR2 (germline): MNHEY, SMNVEV (reference sequence). V was pared by 1 base and J by 7 bases, with 19 bases between. Here the CDR3 DNA reads TGTGCCAGCAGTTTATTCGGCGGGCGCAGTCTGGGTGGCTACACCTTC. It encodes CASSLFGGRSLGGYTF.

J is TRBJ2-5 and V is TRBV5-1; 8 nucleotides match TRBD2. Germline V CDR1 and CDR2: SGHRS, YFSETQ. V gave up 0 bases and J gave up 3 bases; unmatched junction bases: 10. The CDR3 sequence is 17 residues long. As DNA, the CDR3 is TGCGCCAGCAGCTTGGATGTTGGCGGGAGGCCTAAAGAGACCCAGTACTTC. It specifies CASSLDVGGRPKETQYF.

This chain links TRBV28 with TRBJ2-7, with 10 bases matching TRBD1. The CDR3 extends over 15 amino acids. Germline V gives CDR1 MDHEN, CDR2 SYDVKM. V trimming: 6 bases; J trimming: 5 bases; junction bases outside the gene matches: 10. CDR3 coding DNA: TGTGCCAGCAGCAAGGGACAGGGGAGGAGCCACGAGCAGTACTTC. Translating it yields CASSKGQGRSHEQYF.

The chain has TRBV5-1 and TRBJ2-7; 7 nucleotides agree with TRBD2. This CDR3 region has 15 residues. V was pared by 4 bases and J by 0 bases, with 7 bases of the junction left unmatched. Germline assignment: CDR1 SGHRS and CDR2 YFSETQ. This CDR3 reads CASSPLAALSYEQYF. CDR3 DNA sequence: TGCGCCAGCAGCCCTCTAGCGGCTCTCTCCTACGAGCAGTACTTC.

This clone was seen just once. This chain links TRBV18 with TRBJ1-5; TRBD1 is a possible D gene (5 bases). The germline V gene encodes CDR1 KGHSH and CDR2 LQKENI. The CDR3 is 16 amino acids. V was cut by 3 bases and J by 0 bases, with 12 bases left in between. The CDR3 bases are TGTGCCAGCTCACCCGCGGGGCCGTATAGCAATCAGCCCCAGCATTTT. Translation: CASSPAGPYSNQPQHF. The full variable domain, rest sourced from reference TRBV18 and TRBJ1-5, is NAGVMQNPRHLVRRRGQEARLRCSPMKGHSHVYWYRQLPEEGLKFMVYLQKENIIDESGMPKERFSAEFPKEGPSILRIQQVVRGDSAAYFCASSPAGPYSNQPQHFGDGTRLSIL.

The chain uses TRBV5-4 and TRBJ2-2; 7 bases align to TRBD1. This CDR3 is 17 amino acids long. Germline V lookup: CDR1 SGHNT, CDR2 YYREEE (reference sequence). The V segment lost 2 bases and the J segment 5 bases; nucleotides outside the gene matches: 12. CDR3 loop: CASSFPPPLQGTGELFF. CDR3 nucleotide sequence: TGTGCCAGCAGCTTCCCCCCCCCACTACAGGGGACCGGGGAGCTGTTTTTT.